Following are 30 T cell receptor beta chains from one sample sequenced in a study of identical twins. TCRdb processed the 5' RACE reads anew with MiXCR; each CDR3 protein has one entry. The sample holds around 250,000 distinct CDR3 sequences, 5.5% to 7.5% seen once. These data also featured in a second study, about T cells expressing NK-cell markers.

Sequenced material: CD8+ T cells sorted from blood. The receptors derive from a woman aged 18-35 years in good health.

There are a few counts of this clonotype. The chain is built from TRBV29-1 and TRBJ2-1; a weak D match, TRBD1 (6 bases). CDR1 and CDR2 from the germline V gene are SQVTM and ANQGSEA. This CDR3 contains 12 residues. Deletions cut 7 bases from V and 5 bases from J, with 12 bases between. The CDR3 region has the DNA TGCAGCGGGGGGCGGATCGACAATGAGCAGTTCTTC. Its translation is CSGGRIDNEQFF.

This clonotype was recorded many times. The chain uses TRBV7-9 and TRBJ2-3; D might be TRBD1 or TRBD2, each matching 6 bases. The CDR3 length is 17 residues. Between the trimmed V and J ends, which lost 5 bases and 0 bases, there was a span of 18 bases. Germline CDR1 is SEHNR and CDR2 is FQNEAQ (reference sequence). CDR3: CASSPSRGVASTDTQYF. In DNA, the CDR3 is TGTGCCAGCAGCCCGTCTAGGGGGGTGGCTAGCACAGATACGCAGTATTTT.

CDR3 loop: CASSWVTSSNQPQHF. In DNA, the CDR3 is TGTGCCAGCAGCTGGGTGACCTCCAGCAATCAGCCCCAGCATTTT. This chain connects TRBV5-8 to TRBJ1-5; no definite D call. Trimming stripped 3 bases from V and 1 base from J, with 11 bases between. CDR1 and CDR2 (germline): SGHTS, YDEGEE. There are 15 residues in the CDR3. Full variable domain (missing parts from reference TRBV5-8 and TRBJ1-5): EAGVTQSPTHLIKTRGQQATLRCSPISGHTSVYWYQQALGLGLQFLLWYDEGEERNRGNFPPRFSGRQFPNYSSELNVNALELEDSALYLCASSWVTSSNQPQHFGDGTRLSIL.

Many counts were recorded for this clonotype. V usage is TRBV12-3 or TRBV12-4 and J usage is TRBJ1-5; a weak D match, TRBD1 (5 bases). The germline V and J ends were trimmed by 2 bases and 4 bases, with 15 bases remaining between them. The CDR3 has 16 amino acids. The DNA of the CDR3 is TGTGCCAGCAGTTTACGGGGGTCAGGCGGGAATCAGCCCCAGCATTTT. This translates into CASSLRGSGGNQPQHF.

The CDR3 DNA reads as TGTGCCAGCAGCCCGTCGACACGCACAGATACGCAGTATTTT. The encoded protein is CASSPSTRTDTQYF. This chain connects TRBV7-6 to TRBJ2-3; D uncertain. The length of the CDR3 is 14 residues. Per the germline V gene, CDR1 is SGHVS and CDR2 is FNYEAQ. Trimming shortened V by 5 bases and J by 1 base, and 10 bases separated the two germline ends. The full variable domain, its missing parts supplied by reference TRBV7-6 and TRBJ2-3, is GAGVSQSPRYKVTKRGQDVALRCDPISGHVSLYWYRQALGQGPEFLTYFNYEAQQDKSGLPNDRFSAERPEGSISTLTIQRTEQRDSAMYRCASSPSTRTDTQYFGPGTRLTVL.

The table lists this clonotype with many counts. The rearrangement uses TRBV20-1 and TRBJ1-2; 7 positions agree with TRBD1. The CDR3 is made up of 14 amino acids. V shed 1 base, J shed 8 bases, and the junction held 10 bases outside the gene matches. Germline assignment: CDR1 DFQATT and CDR2 SNEGSKA (reference sequence). CDR3 region: CSARGGQTIWGYTF. The CDR3 coding sequence is TGCAGTGCTAGAGGGGGACAGACCATCTGGGGCTACACCTTC.

This clonotype was seen many times. The J gene is TRBJ2-3, the V gene TRBV12-3 or TRBV12-4; D may be TRBD1 or TRBD2 (5 bases each). The CDR3 loop spans 15 amino acids. The germline V and J ends were trimmed by 2 bases and 1 base, with 10 bases remaining between them. DNA of the CDR3: TGTGCCAGCAGTTTATCGGGGCGGGGCACAGATACGCAGTATTTT. Its protein product is CASSLSGRGTDTQYF.

This clonotype occurred many times. The chain employs TRBV4-1 and TRBJ1-1; TRBD1 is a possible D gene (6 bases). V was trimmed by 0 bases and J by 8 bases, leaving 10 bases between them. The germline CDR1 and CDR2 sequences are MGHRA and YSYEKL. The CDR3 runs to 13 residues. The CDR3, as DNA: TGCGCCAGCAGCCAAGAGTGGCAGGGGGAAGCTTTCTTT. Translated: CASSQEWQGEAFF.

This clonotype came up a few times. This chain joins TRBV7-3 and TRBJ2-3; 10 bases match TRBD2. Unmatched junction bases numbered 2, after V lost 4 bases and J lost 1 base. The CDR3 loop spans 15 amino acids. Germline V lookup: CDR1 SGHTA, CDR2 FQGTGA. The CDR3 DNA is TGTGCCAGCAGCTACCTAGCGGGGGGCACAGATACGCAGTATTTT. This gives the protein CASSYLAGGTDTQYF. Together with reference TRBV7-3 and TRBJ2-3, the CDR3 gives the full variable domain: GAGVSQTPSNKVTEKGKYVELRCDPISGHTALYWYRQSLGQGPEFLIYFQGTGAADDSGLPNDRFFAVRPEGSVSTLKIQRTERGDSAVYLCASSYLAGGTDTQYFGPGTRLTVL.

V is TRBV7-9 and J is TRBJ2-7; 10 positions match TRBD2. V trimming: 5 bases; J trimming: 3 bases; junction bases outside the gene matches: 10. Germline V gives CDR1 SEHNR, CDR2 FQNEAQ (reference sequence). The CDR3 totals 16 residues. CDR3 nucleotide sequence: TGTGCCAGCAGCACCGCCAGACTAGCGGGCGTCTACGAGCAGTACTTC. It yields the protein CASSTARLAGVYEQYF.

The J gene is TRBJ2-5, the V gene TRBV3-1, with D maybe TRBD1 (6 bases). The germline V and J ends were trimmed by 8 bases and 5 bases, with 18 bases remaining between them. From germline, CDR1 is LGHDT and CDR2 YNNKEL (reference sequence). CDR3 length equals 14 residues. The CDR3: CASGPGTTMETQYF. The DNA for the CDR3 is TGTGCCAGCGGCCCCGGGACAACCATGGAGACCCAGTACTTC.

V and J are TRBV27 and TRBJ1-2; D perhaps matches TRBD1 (5 bases). The CDR3 totals 14 residues. V was clipped by 3 bases and J by 7 bases, with 15 bases between them. Germline lookup yields CDR1 MNHEY and CDR2 SMNVEV (reference sequence). The DNA for the CDR3 is TGTGCCAGCAGTTTTGGGGCAGCGAGCGGTGGCTACACCTTC. It specifies CASSFGAASGGYTF.

This clonotype occurred many times. This rearrangement joins TRBV15 to TRBJ2-3; D is uncertain. CDR3 length equals 15 residues. Trimming stripped 3 bases from V and 4 bases from J, with 14 bases between. Per germline, CDR1 LNHNV and CDR2 YYDKDF (reference sequence). The CDR3 loop reads CATSSSGSRADTQYF. In nucleotides, the CDR3 is TGTGCCACCAGCAGCTCCGGGTCCCGGGCAGATACGCAGTATTTT. Filled out from reference TRBV15 and TRBJ2-3, the complete variable domain reads DAMVIQNPRYQVTQFGKPVTLSCSQTLNHNVMYWYQQKSSQAPKLLFHYYDKDFNNEADTPDNFQSRRPNTSFCFLDIRSPGLGDTAMYLCATSSSGSRADTQYFGPGTRLTVL.

This clonotype was picked up many times. This chain links TRBV7-8 with TRBJ2-3; 8 bases are shared with TRBD2. The CDR3 consists of 16 residues. Germline loops: CDR1 SGHVS, CDR2 FQNEAQ. The ends lost 1 base at V and 3 bases at J; junction bases unmatched: 6. DNA for the CDR3: TGTGCCAGCAGCTTAGGGGTAGCGGGGAGGACAGATACGCAGTATTTT. Protein: CASSLGVAGRTDTQYF.

The chain employs TRBV11-2 and TRBJ2-3; 15 bases map to TRBD2. Germline V gene lookup returns CDR1 SGHAT and CDR2 FQNNGV. CDR3 length equals 15 residues. The junction had 8 bases not matched to a gene; V was cut back by 5 bases and J by 11 bases. The CDR3 region is CASSTGLAGGPGQYF. CDR3 in DNA: TGTGCCAGCAGCACCGGACTAGCGGGAGGGCCTGGGCAGTATTTT.

This chain joins TRBV7-9 and TRBJ2-1; 7 nucleotides match TRBD2. The CDR3 runs 13 residues. The trim removed 2 bases at V and 7 bases at J, leaving 2 bases unmatched. Germline CDR1 reads SEHNR; CDR2 reads FQNEAQ (reference sequence). CDR3 region: CASSLPRGNEQFF. CDR3 DNA sequence: TGTGCCAGCAGCTTACCGCGGGGGAATGAGCAGTTCTTC.

This clonotype was detected only a few times. The chain is built from TRBV7-8 and TRBJ2-1; 11 positions match TRBD2. The CDR3 length is 17 residues. Trimming took 4 bases from V and 0 from J; bases not matched to a gene: 5. Germline CDR1 is SGHVS and CDR2 is FQNEAQ. The CDR3 bases are TGTGCCAGCAGCTCCGTTAGCGGGGGGGGCTCCTACAATGAGCAGTTCTTC. The encoded protein is CASSSVSGGGSYNEQFF. The full variable domain, rest sourced from reference TRBV7-8 and TRBJ2-1, is GAGVSQSPRYKVAKRGQDVALRCDPISGHVSLFWYQQALGQGPEFLTYFQNEAQLDKSGLPSDRFFAERPEGSVSTLKIQRTQQEDSAVYLCASSSVSGGGSYNEQFFGPGTRLTVL.

This clonotype was found many times. The rearrangement links TRBV7-6 to TRBJ1-6; D not certain. This CDR3 is 16 amino acids long. From germline, CDR1 is SGHVS and CDR2 FNYEAQ. V was cut by 3 bases and J by 6 bases, with 15 bases left in between. The CDR3 DNA is TGTGCCAGCAGCTTCAGTCTGGCAGATTCTAATTCACCCCTCCACTTT. Encoded protein: CASSFSLADSNSPLHF.

This clonotype was observed a few times. The chain combines TRBV27 with TRBJ2-2, with D uncertain. This CDR3 contains 13 residues. Trimming shortened V by 5 bases and J by 2 bases, and 6 bases separated the two germline ends. CDR1 is MNHEY, CDR2 SMNVEV, per germline (reference sequence). The CDR3 DNA reads TGTGCCAGCAGTCCCTTCAACACCGGGGAGCTGTTTTTT. As protein: CASSPFNTGELFF.

This clonotype was recorded a few times. The V gene is TRBV9, the J gene TRBJ2-3; D unclear. The CDR3 totals 12 residues. CDR1 and CDR2 (germline): SGDLS, YYNGEE. Trimming stripped 4 bases from V and 5 bases from J, with 8 bases between. This CDR3 reads CASSFRLDTQYF. In nucleotides, the CDR3 is TGTGCCAGCAGCTTCCGTTTAGATACGCAGTATTTT.

This clonotype has a handful of counts. The rearrangement joins TRBV6-1 to TRBJ1-6; TRBD1 is a possible D gene (6 bases). V lost 6 bases to trimming and J lost 10 bases, with 16 bases between them. Germline CDR1 reads MNHNS; CDR2 reads SASEGT. The CDR3 is 14 residues long. This CDR3 is CASRGRGLGSPLHF. CDR3 in DNA: TGTGCCAGCAGGGGCCGGGGGCTAGGGTCACCCCTCCACTTT.

The table lists this clonotype with many counts. The chain carries TRBV29-1 and TRBJ2-5; TRBD1 matches at 7 bases. Germline V gene sequence: CDR1 SQVTM, CDR2 ANQGSEA. V lost 7 bases to trimming and J lost 3 bases; unmatched junction nucleotides: 8. The CDR3 contains 13 residues. CDR3 DNA: TGCAGCGCGGAAGGGGGCATTAAAGAGACCCAGTACTTC. It codes for CSAEGGIKETQYF. Combining the CDR3 with reference TRBV29-1 and TRBJ2-5 gives the whole variable domain SAVISQKPSRDICQRGTSLTIQCQVDSQVTMMFWYRQQPGQSLTLIATANQGSEATYESGFVIDKFPISRPNLTFSTLTVSNMSPEDSSIYLCSAEGGIKETQYFGPGTRLLVL.

This clonotype has a handful of counts. This chain links TRBV11-2 with TRBJ2-2; unclear D gene. This CDR3 spans 16 amino acids. Germline V CDR1 and CDR2: SGHAT, FQNNGV. The V end was cut by 1 base, the J end by 0 bases, with 9 bases between. This CDR3 is CASSLGAVTNTGELFF. The CDR3 nucleotides are TGTGCCAGCAGCTTAGGGGCGGTTACGAACACCGGGGAGCTGTTTTTT.

This clonotype was counted many times. The chain couples TRBV12-3 or TRBV12-4 to TRBJ2-7, with a possible D match to TRBD2 (5 bases). The CDR3 has 14 amino acids. The V gene lost 4 bases and the J gene lost 3 bases, with 13 bases spanning the gap. Here the CDR3 DNA reads TGTGCCAGCAGTTCTAGACTATACCTCTACGAGCAGTACTTC. Its protein is CASSSRLYLYEQYF.

Ten or more counts support this clonotype. This rearrangement joins TRBV29-1 to TRBJ2-5, with D perhaps matching TRBD1 or TRBD2 (6 bases each). V was trimmed by 5 bases and J by 1 base, leaving 11 bases between them. Germline V lookup: CDR1 SQVTM, CDR2 ANQGSEA. CDR3 length: 13 amino acids. The CDR3 reads CSVLGGTQETQYF. In DNA, the CDR3 is TGCAGCGTTTTAGGGGGGACCCAAGAGACCCAGTACTTC.

This clonotype was counted between two and nine times. The rearrangement joins TRBV5-1 to TRBJ1-5; D uncertain. Germline V gives CDR1 SGHRS, CDR2 YFSETQ. V was cut by 4 bases and J by 7 bases, with 12 bases left in between. The length of the CDR3 is 13 residues. The CDR3 DNA is TGCGCCAGCAGCGGAGCCGGTGGACAGCCCCAGCATTTT. Translated, it gives CASSGAGGQPQHF.

In its sample, this clonotype was seen a few times. The chain links TRBV11-2 to TRBJ2-7; D remains ambiguous. The CDR3 runs 13 residues. Germline V gene data show CDR1 as SGHAT and CDR2 as FQNNGV. The ends were cut back, 6 bases at V and 4 bases at J, with 13 bases in the middle. The CDR3 loop reads CASSHDTPYEQYF. The CDR3 DNA reads as TGTGCCAGCAGTCACGACACCCCTTACGAGCAGTACTTC.

The V gene is TRBV6-5, the J gene TRBJ2-7; D possibly uses TRBD1 or TRBD2 (5 bases each). V gave up 2 bases and J gave up 4 bases, with 12 bases separating them. Looked up from germline, CDR1 is MNHEY and CDR2 is SVGAGI. The CDR3 is made up of 14 amino acids. CDR3 in amino acids: CASSYGDGMYEQYF. The CDR3 nucleotides are TGTGCCAGCAGTTACGGGGACGGGATGTACGAGCAGTACTTC.

The V and J genes are TRBV29-1 and TRBJ2-1; tentative D call: TRBD2 (6 bases). The CDR3 is made up of 13 amino acids. The V end was cut by 3 bases, the J end by 4 bases, with 10 bases between. Germline assignment: CDR1 SQVTM and CDR2 ANQGSEA. The CDR3 loop is CSVDLEGYNEQFF. CDR3 in DNA: TGCAGCGTTGACCTGGAGGGTTACAATGAGCAGTTCTTC.

This clonotype was detected many times. The chain couples TRBV7-6 to TRBJ2-1; TRBD2 agrees at 7 bases. Trimming removed 5 bases from V and 4 bases from J; junction bases left unmatched: 8. The CDR3 runs to 15 residues. Looked up from germline, CDR1 is SGHVS and CDR2 is FNYEAQ. The CDR3 here is CASSQLASLYNEQFF. As DNA, the CDR3 is TGTGCCAGCAGCCAACTAGCGTCCCTTTACAATGAGCAGTTCTTC.